The 9 T cell receptor beta chains below come from one sample, sequenced in a study of shared clonotypes between healthy human individuals. Assay used: immunoSEQ multiplex PCR; TCRdb lists only in-frame clones, some missing. The sample records some 2 million clones, around 96% being singletons. Naive-designated CD8 cells lacked CD45RO, were positively enriched for CCR7, and omitted terminally differentiated effector memory CD45RA+ cells. Material: naive CD8+ T cells sorted from blood. These receptors were collected from a man between 18 and 35 years old in good health.

V usage is TRBV19 and J usage is TRBJ2-2, with a possible D match to TRBD2 (5 bases). Trimming left V 1 base short and J 5 bases short, with 8 bases between. This CDR3 comprises 14 residues. The V gene's germline CDR1 is LNHDA and CDR2 SQIVND (reference sequence). CDR3 in DNA: TGTGCCAGTAGTATAGGGACTGGGACCGGGGAGCTGTTTTTT. Translation: CASSIGTGTGELFF.

The chain couples TRBV4-1 to TRBJ2-3; a possible D gene is TRBD2 (6 bases). CDR3 length: 14 residues. Trimming cost V 4 bases and J 4 bases, with 12 bases left between them. In germline, CDR1 is MGHRA, CDR2 YSYEKL. The CDR3 region has the DNA TGCGCCAGCAGCCCTGGCGGGGTCCCAGATACGCAGTATTTT. It codes for CASSPGGVPDTQYF.

The gene calls are TRBV4-1 and TRBJ2-5; D might be TRBD1 or TRBD2, each matching 5 bases. Germline lookup yields CDR1 MGHRA and CDR2 YSYEKL. This CDR3 has 16 amino acids. V was shortened by 6 bases and J by 4 bases, with 21 bases between the two germline ends. The CDR3 here is CASSPLPGPPSETQYF. CDR3 in DNA: TGCGCCAGCAGTCCCCTTCCGGGACCCCCGTCAGAGACCCAGTACTTC.

Turning to this clone: This specimen includes other DNA sequences encoding the same CDR3. V and J are TRBV6-5 and TRBJ1-5; weak D call: TRBD1 (5 bases). Germline V gene data show CDR1 as MNHEY and CDR2 as SVGAGI. The CDR3 runs to 15 residues. The ends were cut back, 0 bases at V and 0 bases at J, with 6 bases in the middle. CDR3 sequence reads: CASSYSGGSNQPQHF. The CDR3 region has the DNA TGTGCCAGCAGTTACTCGGGGGGTAGCAATCAGCCCCAGCATTTT.

The chain couples TRBV4-1 to TRBJ2-7; 8 bases align to TRBD1. Germline trimming cut 2 bases from V and 6 bases from J; bases unmatched to any gene: 12. The CDR3 is 16 amino acids. The V gene's germline CDR1 is MGHRA and CDR2 YSYEKL. The CDR3 DNA reads TGCGCCAGCAGCCAACTAGGCAGGGGGCCTCCGGTCGAGCAGTACTTC. Translation: CASSQLGRGPPVEQYF.

The chain employs TRBV7-6 and TRBJ1-6; D gene unclear. CDR3 size: 15 residues. Germline-derived CDR1 and CDR2 are SGHVS and FNYEAQ. Between the trimmed V and J ends, which lost 1 base and 7 bases, there was a span of 11 bases. The chain's CDR3 is CASSLGPSGNSPLHF. The CDR3, as DNA: TGTGCCAGCAGCTTAGGCCCCTCGGGGAATTCACCCCTCCACTTT.

V and J are TRBV11-3 and TRBJ2-7, with D perhaps being TRBD1 or TRBD2 (5 bases each). Trimming left V 3 bases short and J 5 bases short, with 11 bases between. The length of the CDR3 is 13 residues. CDR1 and CDR2 from the germline V gene are SGHNT and YENEEA. CDR3 bases: TGTGCCAGCAGCTTCTCTCGGGACCACGAGCAGTACTTC. It specifies CASSFSRDHEQYF.

Of note for this clone: This may be a read error: a much more frequent sequence differs by one nucleotide. J is TRBJ1-5 and V is TRBV30, with 7 nucleotides matching TRBD1. From germline, CDR1 is GTSNPN and CDR2 SVGIG (reference sequence). This CDR3 comprises 15 residues. J gave up 7 bases and V 1 base, and 10 bases lay outside the gene matches. CDR3 sequence reads: CAWSARGGGGQPQHF. The CDR3 DNA is TGTGCCTGGAGTGCTAGAGGGGGCGGGGGACAGCCCCAGCATTTT.

This chain uses TRBV7-6 with TRBJ2-7; 9 bases align to TRBD2. The length of the CDR3 is 13 residues. The germline CDR1 and CDR2 sequences are SGHVS and FNYEAQ. The ends lost 5 bases at V and 6 bases at J; junction bases unmatched: 5. For the CDR3, the DNA is TGTGCCAGCAGCCAGGGGACTAGCCTCGAGCAGTACTTC. Amino acid sequence: CASSQGTSLEQYF.